Below are 2 T cell receptor beta chains sequenced from a single sample in a study of T cells in women clearing cervical HPV infection. Sequenced by immunoSEQ multiplex PCR; TCRdb stores in-frame clones only, minus some. The sample table includes 25,000 to 30,000 clones. The sequenced material came from blood buffy coat. Every receptor here comes from a woman between 18 and 70 years old with a cervical HPV16 infection that either progressed to CIN3+ or cleared (not recorded which).

Points on this clone: The CDR3 end falls 3 residues outside the read, so it is completed with the germline J gene. This chain uses TRBV20-1 with TRBJ1-1, with D perhaps matching TRBD1 (5 bases). The CDR3 runs 15 residues. V was shortened by 4 bases and J by 0 bases, with 15 bases between the two germline ends. Germline assignment: CDR1 DFQATT and CDR2 SNEGSKA (reference sequence). Incomplete CDR3 DNA: TGCAGTGCTACGGGCAGGGCGCTCATGAACACTGAA. Translation: CSATGRALMNTE. The full CDR3 sequence reads CSATGRALMNTEAFF.

In the case of this clone: The read finishes 3 residues shy of the CDR3 end, and the germline J gene is used to complete it. The V gene is TRBV12-3 or TRBV12-4, the J gene TRBJ2-7, with 9 bases lining up with TRBD1. The trim removed 6 bases at V and 3 bases at J, leaving 3 bases unmatched. The CDR3 length is 13 residues. The CDR3 DNA, read in part, is TGTGCCAGCAGATCGGACAGGGGCTACGAG. Protein sequence: CASRSDRGYE. The entire CDR3 protein is CASRSDRGYEQYF.